A selection of T cell receptor beta chains follows, all from one sample in a study of T cell repertoires in cytomegalovirus infection. One entry per CDR3 protein results from TCRdb running MiXCR on the reads. Altogether approximately 260,000 distinct CDR3 sequences are present, around 15% being singletons, with the ten largest covering around half. The sample consisted of CD8+ T cells from PBMCs. These receptors were collected from a human donor in good health (CMV status not recorded). Some clones in this sample may be carry-over from other donors' samples. The CDR3 runs from the conserved cysteine through the conserved F or W. D genes are given only for firm matches. Size is stated for part of the rows, as once, few or many counts, or as a class when the clone is expanded.

TRBV7-6	many	TRBJ1-4	.	TGTGCCAGCAGCAACGGGATTAATGAAAAACTGTTTTTT	CASSNGINEKLFF
TRBV5-4	.	TRBJ2-3	.	TGTGCCAGCCAAGGGGCGGGAGATACGCAGTATTTT	CASQGAGDTQYF
TRBV7-9	.	TRBJ1-1	.	TGTGCCAGCAGGGAAATAAACACTGAAGCTTTCTTT	CASREINTEAFF
TRBV29-1	.	TRBJ2-5	TRBD1	TGCAGCGTTGACTCCGGGACAGGGGACGGAGAGACCCAGTACTTC	CSVDSGTGDGETQYF
TRBV28	few	TRBJ2-7	TRBD1	TGTGCCAGCAGTCCCACCGGGGACAGCTCCTACGAGCAGTACTTC	CASSPTGDSSYEQYF
TRBV4-3	many	TRBJ2-5	.	TGCGCCAGCAGCCAAGACAACAGACTAGGAGGAGAGACCCAGTACTTC	CASSQDNRLGGETQYF
TRBV7-9	few	TRBJ2-7	TRBD2	TGTGCCAGCAGACCCCCCGGCGGCAGTGAGGGAGGGTACGAGCAGTACTTC	CASRPPGGSEGGYEQYF
TRBV20-1	many	TRBJ2-2	TRBD2	TGCAGTGCTGATAGCGGGGGCGAGAACACCGGGGAGCTGTTTTTT	CSADSGGENTGELFF
TRBV27	many	TRBJ2-7	.	TGTGCCAGCAGTTCCGGGCCTTATTACGAGCAGTACTTC	CASSSGPYYEQYF
TRBV27	few	TRBJ2-1	.	TGTGCCAGCAGTGTGGGACAACATGAGCAGTTCTTC	CASSVGQHEQFF
TRBV7-8	many	TRBJ2-3	.	TGTGCCAGCAGCTTAGACGGCAGACTTTCAGATACGCAGTATTTT	CASSLDGRLSDTQYF
TRBV7-9	many	TRBJ2-7	TRBD1	TGTGCCAGCAGCTCCGGGACAGTGGCTTACGAGCAGTACTTC	CASSSGTVAYEQYF
TRBV12-3/TRBV12-4	many	TRBJ2-3	TRBD2	TGTGCCAGCAGCTTAGGGAGGGGCTCCACAGATACGCAGTATTTT	CASSLGRGSTDTQYF
TRBV15	.	TRBJ2-7	.	TGTGCCACCAGCTTCGCCCGTCAGGGGAACCACGAGCAGTACTTC	CATSFARQGNHEQYF
TRBV6-5	many	TRBJ1-3	.	TGTGCCAGCAGTCCGGACAGAGCCGGAAACACCATATATTTT	CASSPDRAGNTIYF
TRBV2	.	TRBJ2-1	TRBD2	TGTGCCAGCAAAGGACTAGCGGGGGGACTTGAGCAGTTCTTC	CASKGLAGGLEQFF
TRBV6-5	.	TRBJ2-1	.	TGTGCCAGCAGTTACTATCAAGGGGCGGCTTACAATGAGCAGTTCTTC	CASSYYQGAAYNEQFF
TRBV5-6	few	TRBJ2-1	TRBD1	TGTGCCAGCAGCTGGGACAGAAGCTCCTACAATGAGCAGTTCTTC	CASSWDRSSYNEQFF
TRBV7-2	many	TRBJ1-5	.	TGTGCCAGCAGCTGGGACCCGAGCCCTAGTCAGCCCCAGCATTTT	CASSWDPSPSQPQHF
TRBV6-1	few	TRBJ2-7	TRBD2	TGTGCCAGCAGTGCGCGGGAGTCCTTCTACGAGCAGTACTTC	CASSARESFYEQYF
TRBV4-1	few	TRBJ1-2	.	TGCGCCAGCAGCCAAGGACCTCAGATAGACTACAACTATGGCTACACCTTC	CASSQGPQIDYNYGYTF
TRBV7-9	many	TRBJ1-4	.	TGTGCCAGCAGCTTTAGTGCGGAAAAACTGTTTTTT	CASSFSAEKLFF
TRBV9	.	TRBJ1-5	.	TGTGCCAGCAGCGTAGACGGGGGGCTAGCTCAGCCCCAGCATTTT	CASSVDGGLAQPQHF
TRBV7-6	many	TRBJ2-3	TRBD1	TGTGCCAGCAGCAAGAACAGGGGGAGCACAGATACGCAGTATTTT	CASSKNRGSTDTQYF
TRBV12-3/TRBV12-4	many	TRBJ1-1	.	TGTGCCAGCAGCGCTGGACTTGGGGGAACTGAAGCTTTCTTT	CASSAGLGGTEAFF
TRBV4-3	many	TRBJ2-1	.	TGCGCCAGCAGCCAGGACACAGGGTCCTACAATGAGCAGTTCTTC	CASSQDTGSYNEQFF
TRBV6-2/TRBV6-3	once	TRBJ2-7	.	TGTGCCAGCAGTTACCTGGGATCCTACGAGCAGTACTTC	CASSYLGSYEQYF
TRBV2	few	TRBJ1-1	.	TGTGCCAGCAGGGACGGGCGATATGAAGCTTTCTTT	CASRDGRYEAFF
TRBV12-5	few	TRBJ1-5	TRBD1	TGTGCTAGTGGCTTTTCAACGGTACAGGGGATCGACGGCAATCAGCCCCAGCATTTT	CASGFSTVQGIDGNQPQHF
TRBV6-5	.	TRBJ2-7	.	TGTGCCAGCAGGCCGGGCCGAACCTACGAGCAGTACTTC	CASRPGRTYEQYF
TRBV12-3/TRBV12-4	many	TRBJ2-2	.	TGTGCCAGCAACCCAACGAGCGGCACCGGGGAGCTGTTTTTT	CASNPTSGTGELFF
TRBV11-2	many	TRBJ2-7	.	TGTGCCAGCAGCTATACAGGGAGCTCCTACGAGCAGTACTTC	CASSYTGSSYEQYF
TRBV7-9	many	TRBJ1-1	.	TGTGCCAGCAGCCCCCTTCGGGGTAACACTGAAGCTTTCTTT	CASSPLRGNTEAFF
TRBV27	few	TRBJ2-3	TRBD2	TGTGCCAGCAGTCCAACGACTAGCGGGGGGTCCCGAGATACGCAGTATTTT	CASSPTTSGGSRDTQYF
TRBV20-1	many	TRBJ2-1	.	TGCAGTGCTAGAGCGGCCCTACATATGAGGGACGAGAATGAGCAGTTCTTC	CSARAALHMRDENEQFF
TRBV14	.	TRBJ1-1	.	TGTGCCAGCACCCAAGATATGGCCCGGGAGGCTTTCTTT	CASTQDMAREAFF
TRBV6-1	many	TRBJ1-1	TRBD1	TGTGCCAGCAGTTCAATCCGACAGGGAATGAACACTGAAGCTTTCTTT	CASSSIRQGMNTEAFF
TRBV19	.	TRBJ2-4	.	TGTGCCAGTACCACTGGTTACATTCAGTACTTC	CASTTGYIQYF
TRBV4-2	many	TRBJ2-3	.	TGTGCCAGCAGCCAAGATGATCTAGTAAGGAGCGCAGATACGCAGTATTTT	CASSQDDLVRSADTQYF
TRBV7-2	many	TRBJ2-5	.	TGTGCCAGCAGCCCACTCGGGCAGCAAGAGACCCAGTACTTC	CASSPLGQQETQYF
TRBV6-5	.	TRBJ2-1	TRBD2	TGTGCCAGCACCTCGCGGGCGGGGGGATACAATGAGCAGTTCTTC	CASTSRAGGYNEQFF
TRBV7-9	many	TRBJ2-7	.	TGTGCCAGCAGCGAGAGCTCCTACGAGCAGTACTTC	CASSESSYEQYF
TRBV7-9	few	TRBJ2-3	.	TGTGCCAGCAGCTTGTCGCGGGGCAGCACAGATACGCAGTATTTT	CASSLSRGSTDTQYF
TRBV7-9	many	TRBJ1-2	TRBD1	TGTGCCAGCAGCGGAATGGGACAGGGTGGATCTAACTATGGCTACACCTTC	CASSGMGQGGSNYGYTF
TRBV27	.	TRBJ1-4	.	TGTGCCAGCAGTTTATCGTGGGGACAAGTAAAACTGTTTTTT	CASSLSWGQVKLFF